The 18 T cell receptor beta chains below were found in one sample sequenced in a study of blood T cell repertoires in COVID-19. This table comes from immunoSEQ multiplex PCR, and its TCRdb copy is limited to in-frame clones, with some not included. This table has approximately 220,000 clones, about 85% appearing once. Sequenced material: peripheral blood. These receptors were taken from a man aged 35 to 55 with acute or convalescent COVID-19.

The sample holds one count of this clone. The V and J genes are TRBV6-1 and TRBJ1-1; TRBD1 might be the D (5 bases). CDR1 MNHNS and CDR2 SASEGT come from the germline V gene. The V and J ends lost 0 bases and 5 bases respectively, with 16 bases between them. The CDR3 is 16 residues long. In DNA, the CDR3 is TGTGCCAGCAGTGAAGCGCTTCGGGGCCGGGGGACTGAAGCTTTCTTT. Protein: CASSEALRGRGTEAFF.

The V call is TRBV10-3, the J call TRBJ2-7; a weak D match, TRBD1 (6 bases). The germline V gene has CDR1 ENHRY and CDR2 SYGVKD. Deletions cut 4 bases from V and 4 bases from J, with 17 bases between. There are 15 residues in the CDR3. The CDR3 here is CAISATGYTEYEQYF. CDR3 DNA sequence: TGTGCCATCAGTGCCACAGGGTATACGGAATACGAGCAGTACTTC.

This clone appeared once. This chain links TRBV5-1 with TRBJ2-2; TRBD1 matches at 9 bases. From germline, CDR1 is SGHRS and CDR2 YFSETQ. The CDR3 length is 14 residues. The junction had 3 bases not matched to a gene; V was cut back by 2 bases and J by 7 bases. The CDR3 here is CASSLGTGNGELFF. The CDR3 DNA reads as TGCGCCAGCAGCTTAGGGACAGGGAACGGGGAGCTGTTTTTT.

V gene TRBV19 combines with J gene TRBJ1-5; TRBD1 agrees at 8 bases. This CDR3 region has 12 residues. The ends lost 7 bases at V and 6 bases at J; junction bases unmatched: 2. From germline, CDR1 is LNHDA and CDR2 SQIVND (reference sequence). The chain's CDR3 is CASKTGGQPQHF. CDR3 DNA sequence: TGTGCCAGTAAAACAGGGGGTCAGCCCCAGCATTTT.

The chain recombines TRBV9 with TRBJ2-7, with D unclear. The CDR3 loop spans 14 amino acids. With 2 bases removed from V and 0 bases from J, the gap between germline ends came to 9 bases. Germline V gene data show CDR1 as SGDLS and CDR2 as YYNGEE. In DNA form, the CDR3 reads TGTGCCAGCAGCGTTGCCCCGAGCTCCTACGAGCAGTACTTC. Its protein is CASSVAPSSYEQYF.

The J gene is TRBJ2-2, the V gene TRBV11-2, with D perhaps TRBD1 (6 bases). The CDR3 consists of 19 residues. Looked up from germline, CDR1 is SGHAT and CDR2 is FQNNGV. Trimming pared 5 bases from V and 1 base from J, leaving 23 bases between. As DNA, the CDR3 is TGTGCCAGCAGCCAAATCAAACAGGGCGGCCCACGGAACACCGGGGAGCTGTTTTTT. As protein: CASSQIKQGGPRNTGELFF.

The chain recombines TRBV15 with TRBJ1-1; 7 bases fit TRBD1. This CDR3 region has 15 residues. After removal of 4 bases from V and 2 bases from J, the junction contained 7 bases not matched to a gene. Germline V gives CDR1 LNHNV, CDR2 YYDKDF (reference sequence). The DNA of the CDR3 is TGTGCCACCAGCACCAATACAGGGGCCAACACTGAAGCTTTCTTT. Translating it yields CATSTNTGANTEAFF.

CDR3 in amino acids: CASSLVAGSYNEQFF. CDR3 nucleotides: TGTGCCAGCAGCTTGGTAGCGGGCTCCTACAATGAGCAGTTCTTC. J is TRBJ2-1 and V is TRBV5-4; 7 positions match TRBD2. Germline V gives CDR1 SGHNT, CDR2 YYREEE (reference sequence). There are 15 residues in the CDR3. Losses at the gene ends were 0 bases for V and 0 bases for J; bases not matched to a gene: 0.

V gene TRBV6-5 combines with J gene TRBJ2-4; 9 nucleotides agree with TRBD2. CDR3 length equals 14 residues. The germline gives CDR1 MNHEY, CDR2 SVGAGI. The junction had 8 bases not matched to a gene; V was cut back by 6 bases and J by 8 bases. The CDR3 is CASSLVAGDHIQYF. CDR3 nucleotides: TGTGCCAGCAGCCTCGTAGCGGGAGACCACATTCAGTACTTC.

The genes are TRBV4-1 and TRBJ2-7; 8 bases agree with TRBD2. The CDR3 covers 17 residues. Germline V gene lookup returns CDR1 MGHRA and CDR2 YSYEKL. The V and J ends lost 2 bases and 4 bases, in that order; junction bases with no gene match: 13. Here the CDR3 DNA reads TGCGCCAGCAGCCAACTACCCTTAGCGGGGAAGACTTACGAGCAGTACTTC. Encoded protein: CASSQLPLAGKTYEQYF.

J is TRBJ1-2 and V is TRBV30; maybe TRBD1 (5 bases). V shed 4 bases and J shed 7 bases, with 10 bases lying between them. There are 11 residues in the CDR3. Germline values: CDR1 GTSNPN, CDR2 SVGIG (reference sequence). The CDR3 sequence is CAWKDSFGYTF. In DNA form, the CDR3 reads TGTGCCTGGAAAGACAGTTTTGGCTACACCTTC.

The chain employs TRBV2 and TRBJ1-1; the D is unclear. The CDR3 is 14 residues long. The germline V and J ends were trimmed by 6 bases and 4 bases, with 15 bases remaining between them. Germline V gene data show CDR1 as SNHLY and CDR2 as FYNNEI. CDR3 nucleotides: TGTGCCAGCAGGGTGAGAACAGAGCCCACTGAAGCTTTCTTT. Translating gives CASRVRTEPTEAFF.

The sample holds a few counts of this clone. V is TRBV10-3 and J is TRBJ2-3, with D possibly being TRBD2 (6 bases). Germline V gene sequence: CDR1 ENHRY, CDR2 SYGVKD. CDR3 length equals 15 residues. Trimming took off 11 bases at V and 5 bases at J, with 23 bases between the two ends. The CDR3 DNA follows: TGTGCCTCGGATGGGGCGGGAATGAGGGTAGATACGCAGTATTTT. It encodes CASDGAGMRVDTQYF.

J is TRBJ2-5 and V is TRBV5-1; D gene unclear. Germline lookup yields CDR1 SGHRS and CDR2 YFSETQ. V lost 6 bases and J 1 base, leaving 16 bases between the germline ends. This CDR3 is 15 amino acids long. DNA for the CDR3: TGCGCCAGCAACCCGAGCGTATTAGGCCAAGAGACCCAGTACTTC. Translating it yields CASNPSVLGQETQYF.

The CDR3 reads CASSDGTGGGFYEQYF. In DNA form, the CDR3 reads TGTGCCAGCTCCGACGGGACAGGGGGCGGTTTCTACGAGCAGTACTTC. The chain links TRBV18 to TRBJ2-7; 12 bases match TRBD1. This CDR3 is 16 amino acids long. Germline V gene data show CDR1 as KGHSH and CDR2 as LQKENI. V dropped 6 bases and J dropped 3; count of bases not matched to a gene: 9. The variable domain in full, with the rest retrieved from reference TRBV18 and TRBJ2-7, is NAGVMQNPRHLVRRRGQEARLRCSPMKGHSHVYWYRQLPEEGLKFMVYLQKENIIDESGMPKERFSAEFPKEGPSILRIQQVVRGDSAAYFCASSDGTGGGFYEQYFGPGTRLTVT.

V usage is TRBV5-1 and J usage is TRBJ2-1, with 7 bases that match TRBD1. In germline, CDR1 is SGHRS, CDR2 YFSETQ. The CDR3 has 15 residues. V gave up 8 bases and J gave up 10 bases; unmatched junction bases: 18. The CDR3, as DNA: TGCGCCAGTATCCCCGGGGCAGGGGGATATTCGGAGCAGTTCTTC. Its translation: CASIPGAGGYSEQFF.

For the CDR3, the DNA is TGTGCCAGCAGTTTAAAGCGGGTCCTGGGGGAGACCCAGTACTTC. It yields the protein CASSLKRVLGETQYF. This chain connects TRBV7-9 to TRBJ2-5; tentative D call: TRBD2 (6 bases). V dropped 6 bases and J dropped 5 bases, with 19 bases sitting between them. This CDR3 region has 15 residues. Germline V CDR1 and CDR2: SEHNR, FQNEAQ (reference sequence).

The chain recombines TRBV19 with TRBJ2-7; D is undetermined. Germline CDR1 LNHDA, CDR2 SQIVND (reference sequence). This CDR3 is built from 14 residues. V dropped 4 bases and J dropped 0 bases, with 10 bases sitting between them. CDR3: CASSTAPSSYEQYF. For the CDR3, the DNA is TGTGCCAGTAGTACAGCGCCCAGCTCCTACGAGCAGTACTTC.